A selection of T cell receptor beta chains follows, all from one sample in a study of T cell changes during pregnancy in multiple sclerosis. Some clones are missing from TCRdb's copy, which holds only in-frame ones; the method was immunoSEQ multiplex PCR. Among about 50,000 clones listed, approximately 94% were seen once. The sample in question was CD4+ T cells from peripheral blood mononuclear cells, obtained in the third trimester of pregnancy. The receptor set was obtained from a female donor with multiple sclerosis, enrolled in a pregnancy study. Each CDR3 is given with its conserved first and last residue. The order of the fields is clone size, V gene, J gene, D gene, CDR3 DNA, CDR3 protein. A D gene is named only where the DNA matches it firmly. Only part of the rows carry a size: once, few, many, or a class if the clone is expanded.

>.|TRBV27|TRBJ2-3|.
TGTGCCAGCAGTTTATCGGGGCTAGGGCCAGATACGCAGTATTTT
CASSLSGLGPDTQYF
>.|TRBV9|TRBJ2-7|.
TGTGCCAGCAGCGTAGGGACAGTCTCCTACGAGCAGTACTTC
CASSVGTVSYEQYF
>.|TRBV7-9|TRBJ2-2|TRBD2
TGTGCCAGCAGCCAGGGACTAGCGGGAGGCACCGGGGAGCTGTTTTTT
CASSQGLAGGTGELFF
>.|TRBV11-2|TRBJ2-5|.
TGTGCCAGCAGCTTAGAAGGCAGGTCTACTCAAGAGACCCAGTACTTC
CASSLEGRSTQETQYF
>medium-sized|TRBV29-1|TRBJ1-1|TRBD1
TGCAGCGTCCTACGACAGGGGTTCAACACTGAAGCTTTCTTT
CSVLRQGFNTEAFF
>.|TRBV4-3|TRBJ1-1|.
TGCGCCAGCAGCCAAGAGGGAGGGATTAGTACTGAAGCTTTCTTT
CASSQEGGISTEAFF
>.|TRBV4-3|TRBJ2-7|.
TGCGCCAGCAGCCAAGGCAGGTCCTACGAGCAGTACTTC
CASSQGRSYEQYF
>.|TRBV5-4|TRBJ2-3|.
TGTGCCAGCAGCCCAGACAGAGCCACAGATACGCAGTATTTT
CASSPDRATDTQYF
>.|TRBV11-3|TRBJ1-6|.
TGTGCCAGCAGCTTAGACCCGGATTCACCCCTCCACTTT
CASSLDPDSPLHF
>.|TRBV10-3|TRBJ1-1|TRBD1
TGTGCCATCAGCAGGGGACAGGGGAACACTGAAGCTTTCTTT
CAISRGQGNTEAFF
>.|TRBV5-1|TRBJ2-1|TRBD1
TGCGCCAGCAGCTTGGGGGACAGGGCGGGCAATGAGCAGTTCTTC
CASSLGDRAGNEQFF
>.|TRBV1|TRBJ2-1|.
TGCACCAGCAGCAGGCTAGCGGGGGATTACAATGAGCAGTTCTTC
CTSSRLAGDYNEQFF
>.|TRBV21-1|TRBJ2-5|.
TGTGCCAGCAGCAAAGCGGTTCGGGAACCCAGGTCACAAGAGACCCAGTACTTC
CASSKAVREPRSQETQYF
>.|TRBV5-4|TRBJ2-3|.
TGTGCCAGCACGGTAGATAGCGTCACAGATACGCAGTATTTT
CASTVDSVTDTQYF
>.|TRBV5-6|TRBJ2-5|.
TGTGCCAGCAGCTTAAAACAGCTAACCCAGTACTTC
CASSLKQLTQYF
>.|TRBV2|TRBJ1-2|.
TGTGCCAGCAGTGGAGGGCAGGGGAACTATGGCTACACCTTC
CASSGGQGNYGYTF
>.|TRBV7-2|TRBJ2-7|TRBD2
TGTGCCAGCAGCTTCGTAGCGGGAATGAGTTACGAGCAGTACTTC
CASSFVAGMSYEQYF
>.|TRBV9|TRBJ2-5|.
TGTGCCAGCAGCGCCCGGTTGGAAGAGACCCAGTACTTC
CASSARLEETQYF
>.|TRBV18|TRBJ1-1|.
TGTGCCAGCTCACCAATGGCCCATACAGGTGAAGCTTTCTTT
CASSPMAHTGEAFF
>.|TRBV10-3|TRBJ1-4|.
TGTGCCACCCTCCGGGGGGGAACAACTAATGAAAAACTGTTTTTT
CATLRGGTTNEKLFF
>.|TRBV5-6|TRBJ1-1|.
TGTGCCAGCAGGCGGAATTCCAGGGCCACTGAAGCTTTCTTT
CASRRNSRATEAFF
>.|TRBV4-2|TRBJ2-7|.
TGTGCCAGCAGCCAAGACAGGGGTTTGAGAGAGCAGTACTTC
CASSQDRGLREQYF
>.|TRBV19|TRBJ1-5|TRBD1
TGTGCCTCATCCAAAACAGGGGGTTGGCAGCCCCAGCATTTT
CASSKTGGWQPQHF
>.|TRBV21-1|TRBJ2-2|.
TGTGCCAGCAGCAAAGAGGCAGGGTCAGGTACCGGGGAGCTGTTTTTT
CASSKEAGSGTGELFF
>.|TRBV9|TRBJ1-5|.
TGTGCCAGCAGCCTTTCAGGTTCGGATCAGCCCCAGCATTTT
CASSLSGSDQPQHF
>.|TRBV30|TRBJ2-7|TRBD2
TGTGCCTGGACCCGAAAGACTAGCGGGGGCTACCACGAGCAGTACTTC
CAWTRKTSGGYHEQYF
>.|TRBV18|TRBJ2-5|TRBD1
TGTGCCAGCTCACCTGGGACAGGGGTAGAAGAGACCCAGTACTTC
CASSPGTGVEETQYF
>.|TRBV9|TRBJ1-1|.
TGTGCCAGCAGCCCACATGGGGGGGCGAACACTGAAGCTTTCTTT
CASSPHGGANTEAFF
>.|TRBV28|TRBJ1-5|.
TGTGCCAGCAGGGGGGGGTATAGCAATCAGCCCCAGCATTTT
CASRGGYSNQPQHF
>.|TRBV5-1|TRBJ2-3|TRBD2
TGCGCCAGCAGCTTATACCCTAGCGGGAATATCAGATATGCGCAGTATTTT
CASSLYPSGNIRYAQYF
>.|TRBV4-1|TRBJ1-5|.
TGCGCCAGCGGGGGGTTGGGGAAGGGCCCCCAGCATTTT
CASGGLGKGPQHF
>.|TRBV4-1|TRBJ1-3|TRBD1
TGCGCCAGCAGCCAAGCTCTACCGGGACAGGGAAGACTGTTTCTAGGAAACACCATATATTTT
CASSQALPGQGRLFLGNTIYF
>once|TRBV5-6|TRBJ1-3|TRBD1
TGTGCCAGCAGCCGGGACAGTCTACGGTGGGGCACCATATATTTT
CASSRDSLRWGTIYF
>.|TRBV7-3|TRBJ2-3|.
TGTGCCAGCAGCCCCAAGGACAGAAGCACAGATACGCAGTATTTT
CASSPKDRSTDTQYF
>.|TRBV2|TRBJ1-2|.
TGTGCCAGCAGCCTACAGTTTAACTATGGCTACACCTTC
CASSLQFNYGYTF
>.|TRBV6-5|TRBJ2-7|.
TGTGCCAGCAGAGCCCGGACAAGCTCCTACGAGCAGTACTTC
CASRARTSSYEQYF
>.|TRBV7-2|TRBJ1-4|TRBD1
TGTGCCAGCAGCCGGGACAGCTTAAATGAAAAACTGTTTTTT
CASSRDSLNEKLFF
>.|TRBV5-8|TRBJ2-1|TRBD2
TGTGCCAGCAGCCCTCGGGGGGGCAATGAGCAGTTCTTC
CASSPRGGNEQFF
>.|TRBV10-3|TRBJ2-1|TRBD1
TGTGCCATCAGTGCACAAACAGGGGGACAGAATGAGCAGTTCTTC
CAISAQTGGQNEQFF
>.|TRBV19|TRBJ2-7|TRBD2
TGTGCCAGTAGTGGGCCTAGCGGGATTCACGAGCAGTACTTC
CASSGPSGIHEQYF
>.|TRBV9|TRBJ2-5|TRBD2
TGTGCCAGCAGCCCAAGGGGACTAGCGGGGGGGCGTGCAGAGACCCAGTACTTC
CASSPRGLAGGRAETQYF
>.|TRBV9|TRBJ2-2|TRBD1
TGTGCCAGCAGCGCTGGACAGGTGATGTATCCCGGGGAGCTGTTTTTT
CASSAGQVMYPGELFF
>.|TRBV4-3|TRBJ2-1|TRBD2
TGCGCCAGCAGCTCACGTGGTGGGGGGGGGTCCTTCTCCTACAATGAGCAGTTCTTC
CASSSRGGGGSFSYNEQFF
>.|TRBV19|TRBJ2-7|.
TGTGCCAGTAGTACCCAGTTCAACCCCTGGAGCTCCTACGAGCAGTACTTC
CASSTQFNPWSSYEQYF
>.|TRBV9|TRBJ2-2|TRBD2
TGTGCCAGCAGCGTCCATGCGGGGGGTAACACCGGGGAGCTGTTTTTT
CASSVHAGGNTGELFF
>.|TRBV28|TRBJ1-1|TRBD1
TGTGCCAGCAGACTAGTTTCTACCGGCCGTGGACAGGGGGCGCGGGACACTGAAGCTTTCTTT
CASRLVSTGRGQGARDTEAFF
>.|TRBV6-5|TRBJ2-7|.
TGTGCCAGCAGTAGGGGTACCCTAGGCGAGCAGTACTTC
CASSRGTLGEQYF
>.|TRBV9|TRBJ2-1|TRBD1
TGTGCCAGCAGCTTCCGGGACAGACCCTACAATGAGCAGTTCTTC
CASSFRDRPYNEQFF
>.|TRBV19|TRBJ2-5|.
TGTGCCAGCTCCTCTGGGGGGGGCGGGGTAGTGACCCAGTACTTC
CASSSGGGGVVTQYF